The 4 T cell receptor beta chains listed next were all sequenced from one sample in a study of T cell changes during pregnancy in multiple sclerosis. The repertoire was sequenced with immunoSEQ multiplex PCR; TCRdb's copy has only in-frame clones and lacks some. The sample yields around 61,000 clones, 75% to 90% seen once. The sequencing here drew on peripheral blood, taken in the first trimester of pregnancy. These receptors were obtained from a female donor in good health, enrolled as a control in a pregnancy study.

This rearrangement joins TRBV10-3 to TRBJ1-5; no clear D. Deletions cut 4 bases from V and 4 bases from J, with 17 bases between. Germline CDR1 and CDR2: ENHRY and SYGVKD. This CDR3 has 16 residues. CDR3 residues: CAISGRLERENQPQHF. CDR3 DNA sequence: TGTGCCATCAGTGGGCGACTAGAAAGGGAGAATCAGCCCCAGCATTTT.

The CDR3 DNA sequence: TGTGCCAGCACCCTCACGACTAGCGGGGGGAATGAGCAGTTCTTC. Translated, it gives CASTLTTSGGNEQFF. The J gene is TRBJ2-1, the V gene TRBV6-6, with TRBD2 matching over 13 bases. This CDR3 is built from 15 residues. Germline V lookup: CDR1 MNHNY, CDR2 SVGAGI (reference sequence). With V trimmed by 7 bases and J by 7 bases, 7 bases remained unmatched.

The rearrangement uses TRBV7-9 and TRBJ2-7; the D gene is possibly TRBD2 (6 bases). The length of the CDR3 is 15 residues. Germline CDR1 SEHNR, CDR2 FQNEAQ (reference sequence). The V gene lost 5 bases and the J gene lost 1 base, with 15 bases spanning the gap. The CDR3 region is CASSHLLAKSYEQYF. The CDR3, as DNA: TGTGCCAGCAGCCATCTCCTAGCGAAGTCCTACGAGCAGTACTTC.

The chain recombines TRBV27 with TRBJ2-1, with 8 bases identical to TRBD2. Germline V gene data show CDR1 as MNHEY and CDR2 as SMNVEV (reference sequence). The V segment lost 6 bases and the J segment 4 bases; nucleotides outside the gene matches: 8. The CDR3 is 15 residues long. The CDR3 region is CASRYGGAIYNEQFF. CDR3 bases: TGTGCCAGCAGATACGGGGGGGCCATTTACAATGAGCAGTTCTTC.